Sequencing of this TCR beta chain was carried out in a study of a mutant IDH1 vaccine in newly diagnosed glioma. Across the study: Most patients had radiochemotherapy with temozolomide before enrollment; others had one alone.

This sample's time point: week 47, end of study. Each dose delivered 300 ug of mutant IDH1 20-mer peptide subcutaneously with imiquimod. Each patient was administered eight vaccinations, scheduled in weeks 1, 3, 5, 7, 11, 15, 19 and 23. As regards this clone: Antigen unknown.

There are 13 residues in the CDR3. V lost 6 bases and J 4 bases, leaving 12 bases between the germline ends. The germline gives CDR1 LNHDA, CDR2 SQIVND (reference sequence). Data came from immunoSEQ multiplex PCR; TCRdb stores just in-frame clones and leaves some out. The sample holds tens of thousands of clones; about four fifths are singletons and the top ten take approximately 3.5%. Study-level points and caveats: With respect to changes in top peripheral T cell clonotypes, pseudoprogression seemed unrelated.

The origin of this receptor is a woman between 50 and 59 years old with glioma. The sample here was PBMCs, taken from a glioma patient whose treatment included an IDH1 peptide vaccine. J is TRBJ2-5 and V is TRBV19; D remains ambiguous. CDR3 sequence: CASRPPSGETQYF. DNA for the CDR3: TGTGCCAGTAGGCCGCCGTCAGGAGAGACCCAGTACTTC. Filled out from reference TRBV19 and TRBJ2-5, the complete variable domain reads DGGITQSPKYLFRKEGQNVTLSCEQNLNHDAMYWYRQDPGQGLRLIYYSQIVNDFQKGDIAEGYSVSREKKESFPLTVTSAQKNPTAFYLCASRPPSGETQYFGPGTRLLVL.